Following are 18 T cell receptor beta chains from one sample sequenced in a study of response to subunit inactivated influenza vaccine. TCRdb ran MiXCR on the RT-PCR reads and lists one entry per CDR3 protein. The table has approximately 530,000 distinct CDR3 sequences, roughly 7.9% seen once. The sample was PBMCs from blood, taken 23 months after vaccination. These TCRs come from a man aged 50 to 69 who received an inactivated influenza vaccine.

This clonotype was found many times. The chain links TRBV4-1 to TRBJ1-3; TRBD1 matches 7 bases. With V trimmed by 2 bases and J by 0 bases, 4 bases remained unmatched. The CDR3 consists of 16 residues. Germline CDR1 is MGHRA and CDR2 is YSYEKL. CDR3 residues: CASSQLTGVSGNTIYF. The CDR3 nucleotides are TGCGCCAGCAGCCAACTTACAGGGGTCTCTGGAAACACCATATATTTT.

This clonotype showed up just a few times. The gene calls are TRBV5-4 and TRBJ2-3; 9 nucleotides line up with TRBD2. The length of the CDR3 is 16 residues. Germline V CDR1 and CDR2: SGHNT, YYREEE (reference sequence). V shed 5 bases, J shed 3 bases, and the junction held 10 bases outside the gene matches. CDR3 amino acids: CASRRSSGGSTDTQYF. The CDR3, as DNA: TGTGCCAGCAGGAGGAGTAGCGGGGGCTCGACAGATACGCAGTATTTT.

This clonotype was counted only a few times. The chain joins TRBV19 to TRBJ2-7; 11 nucleotides agree with TRBD2. The CDR3 covers 15 residues. Germline CDR1 reads LNHDA; CDR2 reads SQIVND (reference sequence). After removal of 3 bases from V and 6 bases from J, the junction contained 7 bases not matched to a gene. CDR3 amino acids: CASSMSASGRSEQYF. In nucleotides, the CDR3 is TGTGCCAGTAGTATGTCGGCTAGCGGGAGGAGCGAGCAGTACTTC.

This clonotype was counted a few times. The chain uses TRBV4-1 and TRBJ2-3; 9 bases match TRBD1. Trimming removed 3 bases from V and 2 bases from J; junction bases left unmatched: 3. The CDR3 contains 15 residues. Germline V gives CDR1 MGHRA, CDR2 YSYEKL. CDR3 region: CASSQRDRDTDTQYF. Written as DNA, the CDR3 is TGCGCCAGCAGCCAGCGGGACAGGGACACAGATACGCAGTATTTT.

This clonotype was detected many times. The chain employs TRBV20-1 and TRBJ1-5; D not certain. The CDR3 spans 14 residues. Germline lookup yields CDR1 DFQATT and CDR2 SNEGSKA (reference sequence). V lost 4 bases and J 0 bases, leaving 10 bases between the germline ends. The DNA for the CDR3 is TGCAGTGCTACTAAGATTGATAGCAATCAGCCCCAGCATTTT. This sequence encodes CSATKIDSNQPQHF.

This clonotype was counted a few times. V and J are TRBV29-1 and TRBJ2-7; 8 bases are a match to TRBD1. Trimming removed 5 bases from V and 3 bases from J; junction bases left unmatched: 15. The CDR3 sequence is 16 residues long. Germline-derived CDR1 and CDR2 are SQVTM and ANQGSEA. CDR3 in amino acids: CSVQSSGAGGRYEQYF. The DNA for the CDR3 is TGCAGCGTTCAATCAAGTGGGGCAGGGGGCCGCTACGAGCAGTACTTC.

This clonotype was picked up many times. This chain uses TRBV7-9 with TRBJ2-3; no definite D call. Germline values: CDR1 SEHNR, CDR2 FQNEAQ (reference sequence). Deletions cut 2 bases from V and 0 bases from J, with 12 bases between. The CDR3 totals 16 residues. The CDR3 loop is CASSLSYTSSTDTQYF. The CDR3 nucleotides are TGTGCCAGCAGCTTATCGTACACTTCTAGCACAGATACGCAGTATTTT.

This clonotype was seen a single time. The rearrangement joins TRBV2 to TRBJ2-6; D not certain. The CDR3 contains 15 residues. Germline CDR1 reads SNHLY; CDR2 reads FYNNEI. The V end lost 7 bases, the J end lost 0 bases, and 10 bases lay between the germline ends. CDR3 nucleotides: TGTGCCAGCAATCCCCGGGCCTCTGGGGCCAACGTCCTGACTTTC. Protein product: CASNPRASGANVLTF.

The table lists this clonotype with many counts. The chain links TRBV7-2 to TRBJ2-3, with TRBD2 matching over 7 bases. Per germline, CDR1 SGHTA and CDR2 FQGNSA. J gave up 5 bases and V 6 bases, and 8 bases lay outside the gene matches. The CDR3 spans 14 residues. The DNA of the CDR3 is TGTGCCAGCAGGAGGACCGGGGGGATAGATACGCAGTATTTT. It translates to CASRRTGGIDTQYF.

This clonotype was found many times. This sequence joins TRBV14 and TRBJ2-5; D is perhaps TRBD2 (5 bases). The CDR3 extends over 13 amino acids. The germline CDR1 and CDR2 sequences are SGHDN and FVKESK. Trimming took 0 bases from V and 5 from J, leaving 7 bases between them. The CDR3 sequence is CASSQELAETQYF. DNA for the CDR3: TGTGCCAGCAGCCAAGAGTTAGCGGAGACCCAGTACTTC.

This clonotype was seen many times. The chain combines TRBV30 with TRBJ2-3; TRBD1 matches 8 bases. CDR1 and CDR2 from the germline V gene are GTSNPN and SVGIG (reference sequence). V lost 5 bases and J lost 0; bases outside the gene matches: 10. CDR3 length equals 16 residues. The CDR3 nucleotides are TGTGCCTGGTATAACCCAGGGGGCTCTAGCACAGATACGCAGTATTTT. Its translation: CAWYNPGGSSTDTQYF.

The chain recombines TRBV18 with TRBJ2-2, with 8 bases fitting TRBD1. The CDR3 loop spans 16 amino acids. Germline V CDR1 and CDR2: KGHSH, LQKENI. The ends lost 1 base at V and 4 bases at J; junction bases unmatched: 5. The CDR3 reads CASSPRQGYSTGELFF. In DNA form, the CDR3 reads TGTGCCAGCTCACCACGACAGGGGTATAGCACCGGGGAGCTGTTTTTT.

The chain carries TRBV5-6 and TRBJ2-5; 9 bases align to TRBD2. The V gene's germline CDR1 is SGHDT and CDR2 YYEEEE. The length of the CDR3 is 16 residues. The V and J ends lost 1 base and 0 bases, in that order; junction bases with no gene match: 4. The CDR3 protein is CASSLLLAGNQETQYF. The DNA for the CDR3 is TGTGCCAGCAGCTTGTTGCTAGCGGGAAACCAAGAGACCCAGTACTTC.

This clonotype was recorded a few times. The J gene is TRBJ1-5, the V gene TRBV7-8, with D maybe TRBD1 (6 bases). V lost 5 bases to trimming and J lost 4 bases, with 21 bases between them. CDR3 length: 17 residues. The germline gives CDR1 SGHVS, CDR2 FQNEAQ. CDR3 sequence reads: CASSHRGGAGKNQPQHF. CDR3 nucleotides: TGTGCCAGCAGCCACCGTGGGGGGGCAGGGAAAAATCAGCCCCAGCATTTT.

This clonotype turned up a few times. The V gene is TRBV18, the J gene TRBJ2-3; 7 bases match TRBD2. The CDR3 consists of 17 residues. J was trimmed by 0 bases and V by 1 base; bases with no gene match: 7. Germline CDR1 KGHSH, CDR2 LQKENI. The CDR3 sequence is CASSPREGRASTDTQYF. DNA for the CDR3: TGTGCCAGCTCACCACGGGAGGGCCGTGCTAGCACAGATACGCAGTATTTT. The full variable domain, with the rest looked up from reference TRBV18 and TRBJ2-3, is NAGVMQNPRHLVRRRGQEARLRCSPMKGHSHVYWYRQLPEEGLKFMVYLQKENIIDESGMPKERFSAEFPKEGPSILRIQQVVRGDSAAYFCASSPREGRASTDTQYFGPGTRLTVL.

The rearrangement links TRBV5-6 to TRBJ2-7; 10 nucleotides align to TRBD2. The CDR3 is 13 amino acids. The V and J ends lost 3 bases and 7 bases, in that order; junction bases with no gene match: 4. CDR1 and CDR2 (germline): SGHDT, YYEEEE. The CDR3 nucleotides are TGTGCCAGCAGCTGGGGGACTAGCGATGAGCAGTACTTC. It encodes CASSWGTSDEQYF. The full variable domain, completed using reference TRBV5-6 and TRBJ2-7, is DAGVTQSPTHLIKTRGQQVTLRCSPKSGHDTVSWYQQALGQGPQFIFQYYEEEERQRGNFPDRFSGHQFPNYSSELNVNALLLGDSALYLCASSWGTSDEQYFGPGTRLTVT.

The V gene is TRBV6-5, the J gene TRBJ2-2, with 7 bases identical to TRBD1. V trimming: 2 bases; J trimming: 5 bases; junction bases outside the gene matches: 5. Germline-derived CDR1 and CDR2 are MNHEY and SVGAGI. The CDR3 extends over 15 amino acids. The DNA for the CDR3 is TGTGCCAGCAGTTACGCGACAGGGAGTACCGGGGAGCTGTTTTTT. Protein sequence: CASSYATGSTGELFF.

This clonotype has only a few counts. The J gene is TRBJ2-3, the V gene TRBV20-1, with 9 positions matching TRBD1. Germline assignment: CDR1 DFQATT and CDR2 SNEGSKA (reference sequence). V shed 0 bases and J 9 bases; nucleotides not matched to a gene: 10. The CDR3 contains 15 residues. The CDR3: CSARDWDREAGTQYF. CDR3 DNA sequence: TGCAGTGCTAGAGATTGGGACAGGGAAGCTGGGACGCAGTATTTT.